Below are 13 T cell receptor beta chains sequenced from a single sample in a study of response to subunit inactivated influenza vaccine. Using its own MiXCR run on the RT-PCR reads, TCRdb lists one record per CDR3 protein. The table shows 500,000 to 550,000 distinct CDR3 sequences, with 6.5% to 8% occurring only once. This specimen was PBMCs from blood, taken 23 to 25 months after vaccination. The source is a man aged 50-75 years who received an inactivated influenza vaccine.

The rearrangement joins TRBV7-9 to TRBJ1-5; TRBD1 might be the D (5 bases). Germline CDR1 is SEHNR and CDR2 is FQNEAQ (reference sequence). V was shortened by 7 bases and J by 0 bases, with 13 bases between the two germline ends. This CDR3 has 15 residues. Written as DNA, the CDR3 is TGTGCCAGCACTCTCGGGGCAAGTAGCAATCAGCCCCAGCATTTT. This encodes CASTLGASSNQPQHF.

The V and J genes are TRBV10-3 and TRBJ2-3; 11 bases agree with TRBD2. This CDR3 comprises 14 residues. Unmatched junction bases numbered 2, after V lost 6 bases and J lost 3 bases. Germline values: CDR1 ENHRY, CDR2 SYGVKD. CDR3 in amino acids: CAIRTSGATDTQYF. CDR3 DNA sequence: TGTGCCATCAGGACTAGCGGGGCGACAGATACGCAGTATTTT.

This clonotype was recorded at least ten times. V gene TRBV12-3 or TRBV12-4 combines with J gene TRBJ1-1; 9 bases fit TRBD1. CDR3 size: 13 residues. Trimming at V came to 5 bases and at J to 5 bases, leaving 3 bases not matched to a gene. For the CDR3, the DNA is TGTGCCAGCAGTCTAGGACAGGGGACTGAAGCTTTCTTT. Translation gives CASSLGQGTEAFF.

V is TRBV28 and J is TRBJ1-3; 7 bases align to TRBD1. J lost 0 bases, V lost 3 bases, and 5 bases had no gene match. CDR1 MDHEN and CDR2 SYDVKM come from the germline V gene. There are 16 residues in the CDR3. The CDR3 protein is CASSFNRGISGNTIYF. In nucleotides, the CDR3 is TGTGCCAGCAGTTTCAACAGGGGAATCTCTGGAAACACCATATATTTT.

The table lists this clonotype with many counts. The chain has TRBV6-1 and TRBJ2-1; TRBD2 agrees at 13 bases. There are 17 residues in the CDR3. Germline V gene sequence: CDR1 MNHNS, CDR2 SASEGT. V shed 5 bases and J 1 base; nucleotides not matched to a gene: 5. The CDR3 DNA follows: TGTGCCAGCAGTCCTACTAGCGGGGGGGCGTCCTACAATGAGCAGTTCTTC. The encoded protein is CASSPTSGGASYNEQFF.

The J gene is TRBJ2-1, the V gene TRBV19, with 8 bases fitting TRBD2. V lost 1 base and J lost 10; bases outside the gene matches: 12. The CDR3 runs to 16 residues. Per the germline V gene, CDR1 is LNHDA and CDR2 is SQIVND (reference sequence). CDR3 DNA sequence: TGTGCCAGTAGTATAGTCGCGGGACTAGGATCGAGGGAGCAGTTCTTC. It specifies CASSIVAGLGSREQFF. Full variable domain (rest looked up from reference TRBV19 and TRBJ2-1): DGGITQSPKYLFRKEGQNVTLSCEQNLNHDAMYWYRQDPGQGLRLIYYSQIVNDFQKGDIAEGYSVSREKKESFPLTVTSAQKNPTAFYLCASSIVAGLGSREQFFGPGTRLTVL.

The rearrangement uses TRBV4-2 and TRBJ2-3, with 8 bases identical to TRBD2. The CDR3 length is 14 residues. The germline V gene has CDR1 LGHNA and CDR2 YNFKEQ. The V gene end was trimmed by 2 bases and the J gene end by 4 bases; junction bases not matched to a gene: 2. The CDR3 DNA reads as TGTGCCAGCAGCCAATCCGGGGGGGCAGATACGCAGTATTTT. It is translated as CASSQSGGADTQYF.

The table lists this clonotype with many counts. V is TRBV28 and J is TRBJ2-2, with 8 bases lining up with TRBD1. The CDR3 runs to 13 residues. J was trimmed by 6 bases and V by 10 bases; bases with no gene match: 7. CDR1 and CDR2 from the germline V gene are MDHEN and SYDVKM. In DNA form, the CDR3 reads TGTGCCACTTCAACAGGGGGACCCGGGGAGCTGTTTTTT. This gives the protein CATSTGGPGELFF.

This chain joins TRBV15 and TRBJ2-5, with 9 bases aligning to TRBD2. CDR3 length: 14 residues. The J segment lost 2 bases and the V segment lost 3 bases, leaving 1 base of the junction unmatched. Germline-derived CDR1 and CDR2 are LNHNV and YYDKDF (reference sequence). CDR3 amino acids: CATSRTSGQETQYF. In nucleotides, the CDR3 is TGTGCCACCAGCAGGACTAGCGGACAAGAGACCCAGTACTTC.

The chain is built from TRBV27 and TRBJ1-5, with D uncertain. Trimming cost V 6 bases and J 2 bases, with 11 bases left between them. The CDR3 is 14 residues long. Germline-derived CDR1 and CDR2 are MNHEY and SMNVEV (reference sequence). In nucleotides, the CDR3 is TGTGCCAGCAGCCGTAATGACGGCAATCAGCCCCAGCATTTT. Its translation: CASSRNDGNQPQHF.

In its sample, this clonotype was seen many times. The chain couples TRBV5-1 to TRBJ2-7, with D perhaps TRBD2 (5 bases). The CDR3 loop spans 14 amino acids. V lost 4 bases, J lost 2 bases, and 13 bases lay in between. The germline V gene encodes CDR1 SGHRS and CDR2 YFSETQ. The CDR3 nucleotides read TGCGCCAGCAGCCAGTCCCACGGGGCCTACGAGCAGTACTTC. Its protein product is CASSQSHGAYEQYF.

This clonotype was seen only a few times. V and J are TRBV20-1 and TRBJ2-7; possible D gene TRBD1, 6 bases. This CDR3 is built from 14 residues. The V end was cut by 5 bases, the J end by 1 base, with 15 bases between. Germline V gene data show CDR1 as DFQATT and CDR2 as SNEGSKA (reference sequence). The CDR3 sequence: CSASKGVGSYEQYF. DNA for the CDR3: TGCAGTGCTTCGAAGGGGGTTGGTTCCTACGAGCAGTACTTC.

This clonotype was counted a few times. The J gene is TRBJ1-6, the V gene TRBV9; D gene uncertain. Germline CDR1 SGDLS, CDR2 YYNGEE. Trimming pared 0 bases from V and 0 bases from J, leaving 16 bases between. The CDR3 totals 19 residues. CDR3 nucleotides: TGTGCCAGCAGCGTAGTAAGCCCGGGATTGAGCTCCTATAATTCACCCCTCCACTTT. This gives the protein CASSVVSPGLSSYNSPLHF.